Listed below are T cell receptor beta chains from one sample, sequenced in a study of blood T cell repertoires in COVID-19. Clones were sequenced by immunoSEQ multiplex PCR, and TCRdb holds only the in-frame ones, with some missing. The sample lists around 310,000 clones, nearly 90% occurring once. The source material was peripheral blood. The receptors stem from a woman aged 40-49 years with COVID-19, enrolled during active disease. Each CDR3 is given with its conserved first and last residue. D genes are given only for firm matches. Not all rows give a size; the values are once, few, many and, for expanded clones, a class.

d_call: -; clone_size: -; v_call: TRBV24-1; j_call: TRBJ1-5; cdr3_nt: TGTGCCACCCAAACCGGGACACCCAATCAGCCCCAGCATTTT; cdr3_aa: CATQTGTPNQPQHF
d_call: -; clone_size: few; v_call: TRBV28; j_call: TRBJ2-1; cdr3_nt: TGTGCCAGCTGGAACAGGCCCGACAATGAGCAGTTCTTC; cdr3_aa: CASWNRPDNEQFF
d_call: -; clone_size: -; v_call: TRBV7-2; j_call: TRBJ2-1; cdr3_nt: TGTGCCAGCAGCTTAAGTTGGACAGTATCCTACAATGAGCAGTTCTTC; cdr3_aa: CASSLSWTVSYNEQFF
d_call: -; clone_size: once; v_call: TRBV28; j_call: TRBJ1-2; cdr3_nt: TGTGCCAGCAGTTTATCGACCCCCGGACAGTATGGCTACACCTTC; cdr3_aa: CASSLSTPGQYGYTF
d_call: -; clone_size: -; v_call: TRBV6-5; j_call: TRBJ2-3; cdr3_nt: TGTGCCAGCAGGGCGGAGATCACAGATACGCAGTATTTT; cdr3_aa: CASRAEITDTQYF
d_call: -; clone_size: few; v_call: TRBV27; j_call: TRBJ1-5; cdr3_nt: TGTGCCAGCAGGCCGGGACACATCAATCAGCCCCAGCATTTT; cdr3_aa: CASRPGHINQPQHF
d_call: -; clone_size: -; v_call: TRBV7-9; j_call: TRBJ1-1; cdr3_nt: TGTGCCAGCAGCCAGGTCAACGAAGCTTTCTTT; cdr3_aa: CASSQVNEAFF
d_call: -; clone_size: -; v_call: TRBV2; j_call: TRBJ1-5; cdr3_nt: TGTGCCAGCACCCTGGAAGGGAGGTTTAGCAATCAGCCCCAGCATTTT; cdr3_aa: CASTLEGRFSNQPQHF
d_call: TRBD1; clone_size: -; v_call: TRBV27; j_call: TRBJ2-3; cdr3_nt: TGTGCCAGCAGTTCCCTCGGGACAGGGGTAACAGATACGCAGTATTTT; cdr3_aa: CASSSLGTGVTDTQYF
d_call: -; clone_size: -; v_call: TRBV30; j_call: TRBJ1-5; cdr3_nt: TGTGCCTGGACCAAGGACAGAAATCAGCCCCAGCATTTT; cdr3_aa: CAWTKDRNQPQHF
d_call: TRBD2; clone_size: -; v_call: TRBV5-6; j_call: TRBJ2-1; cdr3_nt: TGTGCCAGCACCATACGGATAGCGGGGACCTCCTACAATGAGCAGTTCTTC; cdr3_aa: CASTIRIAGTSYNEQFF
d_call: -; clone_size: -; v_call: TRBV6-5; j_call: TRBJ2-1; cdr3_nt: TGTGCCAGCAGCCCAACTAGCCCCTCCTACAATGAGCAGTTCTTC; cdr3_aa: CASSPTSPSYNEQFF
d_call: -; clone_size: once; v_call: TRBV5-1; j_call: TRBJ1-5; cdr3_nt: TGCGCCAGCAGCTCAGGGGAACGAAATCAGCCCCAGCATTTT; cdr3_aa: CASSSGERNQPQHF
d_call: -; clone_size: -; v_call: TRBV28; j_call: TRBJ1-3; cdr3_nt: TGTGCCAGCGCGGGCACGACAGGCCGGAAGGACACCATATATTTT; cdr3_aa: CASAGTTGRKDTIYF
d_call: -; clone_size: -; v_call: TRBV18; j_call: TRBJ2-2; cdr3_nt: TGTGCCAGTCCGACAGACCGTTTAGCTGCGAACACCGGGGAGCTGTTTTTT; cdr3_aa: CASPTDRLAANTGELFF
d_call: -; clone_size: -; v_call: TRBV28; j_call: TRBJ1-1; cdr3_nt: TGTGCCAGCAGTTTCGGGGGGAACACTGAAGCTTTCTTT; cdr3_aa: CASSFGGNTEAFF
d_call: -; clone_size: -; v_call: TRBV5-5; j_call: TRBJ2-5; cdr3_nt: TGTGCCAGCAGCTTGGCGGGGGTGGACGAGACCCAGTACTTC; cdr3_aa: CASSLAGVDETQYF
d_call: TRBD2; clone_size: -; v_call: TRBV9; j_call: TRBJ2-5; cdr3_nt: TGTGCCAGCAGCGTAGCAGGAAGCGGGAGGGGGGATCAAGAGACCCAGTACTTC; cdr3_aa: CASSVAGSGRGDQETQYF
d_call: -; clone_size: -; v_call: TRBV27; j_call: TRBJ2-4; cdr3_nt: TGTGCCAGCAGTCGCTTCGGGGATGCCAAAAACATTCAGTACTTC; cdr3_aa: CASSRFGDAKNIQYF
d_call: TRBD2; clone_size: -; v_call: TRBV9; j_call: TRBJ2-7; cdr3_nt: TGTGCCAGCAGCGTGGCCAGCGGGGGCTACGAGCAGTACTTC; cdr3_aa: CASSVASGGYEQYF
d_call: -; clone_size: -; v_call: TRBV7-2; j_call: TRBJ1-2; cdr3_nt: TGTGCCAGCAGCTTAGTACGGAACTATGGCTACACCTTC; cdr3_aa: CASSLVRNYGYTF
d_call: -; clone_size: once; v_call: TRBV28; j_call: TRBJ2-3; cdr3_nt: TGTGCCAGCAGGGGACGGCAGGGGGAGGCAGATACGCAGTATTTT; cdr3_aa: CASRGRQGEADTQYF
d_call: TRBD1; clone_size: -; v_call: TRBV6-5; j_call: TRBJ1-5; cdr3_nt: TGTGCCAGCAGTTACTCGACAGGGGGAGGCAATCAGCCCCAGCATTTT; cdr3_aa: CASSYSTGGGNQPQHF
d_call: TRBD1; clone_size: -; v_call: TRBV7-6; j_call: TRBJ2-5; cdr3_nt: TGTGCCAGCAGCGCCGGACAGGGGGCGGGGGAGACCCAGTACTTC; cdr3_aa: CASSAGQGAGETQYF
d_call: -; clone_size: -; v_call: TRBV24-1; j_call: TRBJ1-5; cdr3_nt: TGTGCCACCAGTGATTCTAGGGTCCGGGGGGAGTCCCAGCATTTT; cdr3_aa: CATSDSRVRGESQHF
d_call: TRBD1; clone_size: -; v_call: TRBV6-2/TRBV6-3; j_call: TRBJ1-2; cdr3_nt: TGTGCCAGCAGTTCCGGACAGGGACGGCTTTCAGGCTACACCTTC; cdr3_aa: CASSSGQGRLSGYTF
d_call: TRBD2; clone_size: few; v_call: TRBV3-1/TRBV3-2; j_call: TRBJ2-3; cdr3_nt: TGTGCCAGCAGCCAAGGGGAGGGGCAAGGACGGGGTACGCAGTATTTT; cdr3_aa: CASSQGEGQGRGTQYF
d_call: TRBD1; clone_size: -; v_call: TRBV2; j_call: TRBJ2-3; cdr3_nt: TGTGCCAGCAGGCCGACCAGGGGGACAGATACGCAGTATTTT; cdr3_aa: CASRPTRGTDTQYF
d_call: TRBD1; clone_size: -; v_call: TRBV24-1; j_call: TRBJ1-3; cdr3_nt: TGTGCCACCAGTGACCGGACAGGGTCTGGAAACACCATATATTTT; cdr3_aa: CATSDRTGSGNTIYF
d_call: TRBD1; clone_size: -; v_call: TRBV4-3; j_call: TRBJ1-3; cdr3_nt: TGCGCCAGCAGCCTGGGACAGGGAGCTGGAAACACCATATATTTT; cdr3_aa: CASSLGQGAGNTIYF
d_call: TRBD1; clone_size: -; v_call: TRBV5-4; j_call: TRBJ2-5; cdr3_nt: TGTGCCAGCAGCCCCGGGACAGGAAGAGAAGAGACCCAGTACTTC; cdr3_aa: CASSPGTGREETQYF
d_call: -; clone_size: -; v_call: TRBV7-9; j_call: TRBJ2-2; cdr3_nt: TGTGCCAGCAGCGCCAGCGGCCCCGGGGAGCTGTTTTTT; cdr3_aa: CASSASGPGELFF
d_call: -; clone_size: -; v_call: TRBV14; j_call: TRBJ1-3; cdr3_nt: TGTGCCAGCAGCCGCGGTCGTCGAAGCTCTGGAAACACCATATATTTT; cdr3_aa: CASSRGRRSSGNTIYF
d_call: TRBD2; clone_size: -; v_call: TRBV7-8; j_call: TRBJ2-7; cdr3_nt: TGTGCCAGCAGCCGCATGGCTAGCGGGACGTCTGAGCAGTACTTC; cdr3_aa: CASSRMASGTSEQYF
d_call: -; clone_size: once; v_call: TRBV6-5; j_call: TRBJ2-1; cdr3_nt: TGTGCCAGCAGCCCCCCAGTGCCGTCCTACAATGAGCAGTTCTTC; cdr3_aa: CASSPPVPSYNEQFF
d_call: -; clone_size: -; v_call: TRBV28; j_call: TRBJ1-4; cdr3_nt: TGCGCATCGGGGGGATTATCAGAAAAACTGTTTTTT; cdr3_aa: CASGGLSEKLFF
d_call: -; clone_size: -; v_call: TRBV7-3; j_call: TRBJ2-1; cdr3_nt: TGTGCCAGCAGCCCTAGTATTCACAATGAGCAGTTCTTC; cdr3_aa: CASSPSIHNEQFF
d_call: TRBD1; clone_size: once; v_call: TRBV5-5; j_call: TRBJ1-4; cdr3_nt: TGTGCCAGCAGCCCCCCCGGGACAGCTAATGAAAAACTGTTTTTT; cdr3_aa: CASSPPGTANEKLFF
d_call: -; clone_size: -; v_call: TRBV10-1; j_call: TRBJ1-4; cdr3_nt: TGCGCCCTTAGGGGTTGGAACGAAAAACTGTTTTTT; cdr3_aa: CALRGWNEKLFF
d_call: -; clone_size: -; v_call: TRBV9; j_call: TRBJ2-1; cdr3_nt: TGTGCCAGCAGTCAAAGCGGAGTATACAATGAGCAGTTCTTC; cdr3_aa: CASSQSGVYNEQFF
d_call: -; clone_size: -; v_call: TRBV5-1; j_call: TRBJ1-4; cdr3_nt: TGCGCCAGCAGCTTCCAGGATGCTGCAACTAATGAAAAACTGTTTTTT; cdr3_aa: CASSFQDAATNEKLFF
d_call: TRBD2; clone_size: -; v_call: TRBV7-9; j_call: TRBJ2-1; cdr3_nt: TGTGCCAGCAGCTTTGGGACTAGCATTAACAATGAGCAGTTCTTC; cdr3_aa: CASSFGTSINNEQFF
d_call: TRBD1; clone_size: -; v_call: TRBV15; j_call: TRBJ1-5; cdr3_nt: TGTGCCACCAGCAGAGGGGGGACAGGGGGCAATCAGCCCCAGCATTTT; cdr3_aa: CATSRGGTGGNQPQHF
d_call: -; clone_size: -; v_call: TRBV6-2/TRBV6-3; j_call: TRBJ2-6; cdr3_nt: TGTGCCAGCAGCCGAGGTAGCTCTGGGGCCAACGTCCTGACTTTC; cdr3_aa: CASSRGSSGANVLTF
d_call: TRBD1; clone_size: -; v_call: TRBV27; j_call: TRBJ2-7; cdr3_nt: TGTGCCAGCAGTTTATTATTCGGCCAGGGGGTAAGCGAGCAGTACTTC; cdr3_aa: CASSLLFGQGVSEQYF
d_call: TRBD2; clone_size: -; v_call: TRBV7-6; j_call: TRBJ2-1; cdr3_nt: TGTGCCAGCAGCCCTCGGCATAGCGGGAGCTCCTACAATGAGCAGTTCTTC; cdr3_aa: CASSPRHSGSSYNEQFF
d_call: TRBD2; clone_size: -; v_call: TRBV7-2; j_call: TRBJ2-7; cdr3_nt: TGTGCCAGCAGCTTAGGACGCGGCGGGGGGATTTCCTACGAGCAGTACTTC; cdr3_aa: CASSLGRGGGISYEQYF
d_call: -; clone_size: -; v_call: TRBV4-3; j_call: TRBJ1-5; cdr3_nt: TGCGCCAGCTGGGTAGCGGGAATGGGGAATCAGCCCCAGCATTTT; cdr3_aa: CASWVAGMGNQPQHF
d_call: -; clone_size: few; v_call: TRBV6-2/TRBV6-3; j_call: TRBJ1-1; cdr3_nt: TGTGCCAGCAGTTACTCCTGGGCCACTGAAGCTTTCTTT; cdr3_aa: CASSYSWATEAFF
d_call: TRBD1; clone_size: -; v_call: TRBV19; j_call: TRBJ2-7; cdr3_nt: TGTGCCAGTAGTCACAGGGGCACCTACGAGCAGTACTTC; cdr3_aa: CASSHRGTYEQYF
d_call: -; clone_size: -; v_call: TRBV25-1; j_call: TRBJ2-1; cdr3_nt: TGTGCCAGCGCCTTCGGGGTGTACAATGAGCAGTTCTTC; cdr3_aa: CASAFGVYNEQFF
d_call: -; clone_size: -; v_call: TRBV5-1; j_call: TRBJ2-7; cdr3_nt: TGCGCCAGCAGCCCACGACTGAACCCCTACGAGCAGTACTTC; cdr3_aa: CASSPRLNPYEQYF
d_call: -; clone_size: -; v_call: TRBV5-4; j_call: TRBJ1-1; cdr3_nt: TGTGCCAGCAGCCTCATCGGGATAATGAACACTGAAGCTTTCTTT; cdr3_aa: CASSLIGIMNTEAFF
d_call: TRBD1; clone_size: -; v_call: TRBV24-1; j_call: TRBJ1-1; cdr3_nt: TGTGCCACCGCGGGACAGTCGAACACTGAAGCTTTCTTT; cdr3_aa: CATAGQSNTEAFF
d_call: -; clone_size: -; v_call: TRBV2; j_call: TRBJ2-7; cdr3_nt: TGTGCCAGCAGTGATTTGAGGTACGAGCAGTACTTC; cdr3_aa: CASSDLRYEQYF
d_call: TRBD1; clone_size: -; v_call: TRBV4-1; j_call: TRBJ1-2; cdr3_nt: TGCGCCAGCAGCCACGTGGACAGGAACTATGGCTACACCTTC; cdr3_aa: CASSHVDRNYGYTF
d_call: -; clone_size: -; v_call: TRBV30; j_call: TRBJ2-1; cdr3_nt: TGTGCCTGGAGTGTAAGTTTACTTGCTGAGCAGTTCTTC; cdr3_aa: CAWSVSLLAEQFF
d_call: -; clone_size: -; v_call: TRBV28; j_call: TRBJ1-3; cdr3_nt: TGTGCCAGCCAGGGGACTGGAAACACCATATATTTT; cdr3_aa: CASQGTGNTIYF
d_call: -; clone_size: -; v_call: TRBV18; j_call: TRBJ1-1; cdr3_nt: TGTGCCAGCTCAAACGGTGCGAACACTGAAGCTTTCTTT; cdr3_aa: CASSNGANTEAFF
d_call: -; clone_size: -; v_call: TRBV6-5; j_call: TRBJ2-5; cdr3_nt: TGTGCCAGCAAAACTTCGGGAATGGGGGAGACCCAGTACTTC; cdr3_aa: CASKTSGMGETQYF